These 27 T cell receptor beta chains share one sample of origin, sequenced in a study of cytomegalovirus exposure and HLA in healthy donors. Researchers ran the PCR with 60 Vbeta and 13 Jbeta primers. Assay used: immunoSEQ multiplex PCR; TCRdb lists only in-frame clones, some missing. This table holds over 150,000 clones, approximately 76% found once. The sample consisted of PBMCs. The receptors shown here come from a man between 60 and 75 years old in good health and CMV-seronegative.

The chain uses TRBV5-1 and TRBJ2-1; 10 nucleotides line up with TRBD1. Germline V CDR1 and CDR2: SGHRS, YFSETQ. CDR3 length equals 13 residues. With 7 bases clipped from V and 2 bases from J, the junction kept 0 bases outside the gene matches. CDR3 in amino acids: CASGTGAYNEQFF. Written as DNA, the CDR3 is TGCGCCAGCGGGACAGGGGCCTACAATGAGCAGTTCTTC. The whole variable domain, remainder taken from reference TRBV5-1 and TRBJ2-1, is KAGVTQTPRYLIKTRGQQVTLSCSPISGHRSVSWYQQTPGQGLQFLFEYFSETQRNKGNFPGRFSGRQFSNSRSEMNVSTLELGDSALYLCASGTGAYNEQFFGPGTRLTVL.

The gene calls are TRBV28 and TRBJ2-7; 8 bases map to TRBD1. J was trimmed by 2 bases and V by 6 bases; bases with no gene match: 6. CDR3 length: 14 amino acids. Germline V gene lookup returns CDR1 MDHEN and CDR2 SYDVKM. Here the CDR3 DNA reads TGTGCCAGCAGAATGGGACAGGCTACCTACGAGCAGTACTTC. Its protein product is CASRMGQATYEQYF.

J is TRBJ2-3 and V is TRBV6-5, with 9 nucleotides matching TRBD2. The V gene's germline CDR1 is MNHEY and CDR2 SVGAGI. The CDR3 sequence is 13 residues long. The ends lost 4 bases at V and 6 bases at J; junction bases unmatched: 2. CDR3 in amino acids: CASSLAGDDTQYF. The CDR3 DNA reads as TGTGCCAGCAGTTTAGCGGGGGACGATACGCAGTATTTT.

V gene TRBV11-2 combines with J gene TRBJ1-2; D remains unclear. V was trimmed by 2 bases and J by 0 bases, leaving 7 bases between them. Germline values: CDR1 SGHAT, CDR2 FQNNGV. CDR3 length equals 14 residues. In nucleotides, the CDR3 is TGTGCCAGCAGCTTATCAATTGCTAACTATGGCTACACCTTC. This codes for CASSLSIANYGYTF.

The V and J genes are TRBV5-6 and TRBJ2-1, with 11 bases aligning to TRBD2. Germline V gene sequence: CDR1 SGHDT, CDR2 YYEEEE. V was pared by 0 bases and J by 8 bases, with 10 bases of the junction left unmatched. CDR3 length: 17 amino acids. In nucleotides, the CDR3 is TGTGCCAGCAGCTTGGACACGGGACTAGCGGCTACCGATGAGCAGTTCTTC. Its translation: CASSLDTGLAATDEQFF.

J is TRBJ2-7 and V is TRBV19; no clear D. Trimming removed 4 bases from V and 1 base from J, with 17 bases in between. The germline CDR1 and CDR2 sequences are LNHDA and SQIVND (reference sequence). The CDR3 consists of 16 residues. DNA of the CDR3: TGTGCCAGTAGTACCCCGGCAGGCGCAGCATCCTACGAGCAGTACTTC. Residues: CASSTPAGAASYEQYF.

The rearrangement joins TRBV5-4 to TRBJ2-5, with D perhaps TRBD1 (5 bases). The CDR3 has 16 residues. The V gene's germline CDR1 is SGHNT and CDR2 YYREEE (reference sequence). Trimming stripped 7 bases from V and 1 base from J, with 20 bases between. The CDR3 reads CASLISSGTGQETQYF. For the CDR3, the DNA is TGTGCCAGCCTTATTTCGTCGGGTACAGGCCAAGAGACCCAGTACTTC.

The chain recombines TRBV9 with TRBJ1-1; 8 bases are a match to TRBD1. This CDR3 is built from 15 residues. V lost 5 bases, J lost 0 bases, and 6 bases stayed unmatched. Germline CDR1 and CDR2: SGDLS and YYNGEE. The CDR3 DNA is TGTGCCAGCAGAGCGAGGACAGGGATGAACACTGAAGCTTTCTTT. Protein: CASRARTGMNTEAFF. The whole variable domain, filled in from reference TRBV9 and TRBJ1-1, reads DSGVTQTPKHLITATGQRVTLRCSPRSGDLSVYWYQQSLDQGLQFLIQYYNGEERAKGNILERFSAQQFPDLHSELNLSSLELGDSALYFCASRARTGMNTEAFFGQGTRLTVV.

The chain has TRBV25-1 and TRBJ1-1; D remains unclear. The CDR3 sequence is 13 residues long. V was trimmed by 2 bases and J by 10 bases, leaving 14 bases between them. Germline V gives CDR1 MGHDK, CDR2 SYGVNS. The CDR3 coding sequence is TGTGCCAGCAGTGAAGTTGGGAGGGCCCTAGCTTTCTTT. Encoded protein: CASSEVGRALAFF.

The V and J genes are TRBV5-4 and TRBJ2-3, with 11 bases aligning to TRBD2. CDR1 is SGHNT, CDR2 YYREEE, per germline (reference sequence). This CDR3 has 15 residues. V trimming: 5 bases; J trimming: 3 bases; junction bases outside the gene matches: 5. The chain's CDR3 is CASRPPSGRTDTQYF. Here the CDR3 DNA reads TGTGCCAGCAGGCCCCCTAGCGGGAGGACAGATACGCAGTATTTT.

CDR3: CASSLQTDTYNEQFF. CDR3 sequence (DNA): TGTGCCAGCAGCTTACAGACAGATACCTACAATGAGCAGTTCTTC. The chain carries TRBV7-2 and TRBJ2-1, with D possibly matching TRBD1 (5 bases). The CDR3 has 15 amino acids. V lost 2 bases and J lost 2, with 10 bases in between. Germline V gene sequence: CDR1 SGHTA, CDR2 FQGNSA.

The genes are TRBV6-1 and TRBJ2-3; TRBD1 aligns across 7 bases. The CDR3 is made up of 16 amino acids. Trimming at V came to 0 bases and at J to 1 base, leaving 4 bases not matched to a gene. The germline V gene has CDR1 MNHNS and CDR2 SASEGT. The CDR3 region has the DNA TGTGCCAGCAGTGAAGCAGGGGGCTTGGGCACAGATACGCAGTATTTT. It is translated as CASSEAGGLGTDTQYF.

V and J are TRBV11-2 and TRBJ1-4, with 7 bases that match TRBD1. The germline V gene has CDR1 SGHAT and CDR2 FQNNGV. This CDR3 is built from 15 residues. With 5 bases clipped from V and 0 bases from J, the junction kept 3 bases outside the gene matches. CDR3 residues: CASSPGGTTNEKLFF. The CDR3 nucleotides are TGTGCCAGCAGCCCAGGGGGAACAACTAATGAAAAACTGTTTTTT.

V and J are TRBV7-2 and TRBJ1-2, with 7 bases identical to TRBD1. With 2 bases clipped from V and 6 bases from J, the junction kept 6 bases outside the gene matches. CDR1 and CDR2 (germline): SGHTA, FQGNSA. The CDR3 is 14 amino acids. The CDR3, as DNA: TGTGCCAGCAGCTTATTTCAAGGGGGCCATGGCTACACCTTC. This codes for CASSLFQGGHGYTF. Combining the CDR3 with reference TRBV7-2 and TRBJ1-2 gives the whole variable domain GAGVSQSPSNKVTEKGKDVELRCDPISGHTALYWYRQSLGQGLEFLIYFQGNSAPDKSGLPSDRFSAERTGGSVSTLTIQRTQQEDSAVYLCASSLFQGGHGYTFGSGTRLTVV.

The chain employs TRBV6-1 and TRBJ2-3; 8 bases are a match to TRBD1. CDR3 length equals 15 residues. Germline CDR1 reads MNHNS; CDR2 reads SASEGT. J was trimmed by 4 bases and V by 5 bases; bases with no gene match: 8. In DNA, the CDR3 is TGTGCCAGCAGTATTGGACAGGGAAGTGCAGATACGCAGTATTTT. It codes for CASSIGQGSADTQYF.

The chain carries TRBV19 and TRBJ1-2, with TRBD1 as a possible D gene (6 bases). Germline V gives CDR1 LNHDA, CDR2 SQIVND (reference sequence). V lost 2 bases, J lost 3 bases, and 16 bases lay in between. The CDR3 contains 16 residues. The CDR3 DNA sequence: TGTGCCAGTAGTATACTGGGCCCAGGGGCTGACTATGGCTACACCTTC. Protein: CASSILGPGADYGYTF.

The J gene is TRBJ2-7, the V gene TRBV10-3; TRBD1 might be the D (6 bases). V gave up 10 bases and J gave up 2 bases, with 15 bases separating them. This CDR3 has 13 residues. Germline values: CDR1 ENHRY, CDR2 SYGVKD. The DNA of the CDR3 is TGTGCCACCGCAGGGGAAGGGACCTACGAGCAGTACTTC. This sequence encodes CATAGEGTYEQYF.

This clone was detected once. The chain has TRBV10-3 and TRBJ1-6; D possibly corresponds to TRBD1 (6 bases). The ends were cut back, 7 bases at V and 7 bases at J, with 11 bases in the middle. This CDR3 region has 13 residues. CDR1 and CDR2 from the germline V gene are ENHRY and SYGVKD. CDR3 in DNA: TGTGCCATCACTCGGGACACCAATTCACCCCTCCACTTT. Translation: CAITRDTNSPLHF.

DNA of the CDR3: TGTGCCAGCAGTTTCCCGACTAGCGGGGGGGCCGGGAACACCGGGGAGCTGTTTTTT. As protein: CASSFPTSGGAGNTGELFF. J is TRBJ2-2 and V is TRBV28; the match to TRBD2 covers 14 bases. The V gene end was trimmed by 3 bases and the J gene end by 1 base; junction bases not matched to a gene: 7. Germline V gene data show CDR1 as MDHEN and CDR2 as SYDVKM. This CDR3 is built from 19 residues.

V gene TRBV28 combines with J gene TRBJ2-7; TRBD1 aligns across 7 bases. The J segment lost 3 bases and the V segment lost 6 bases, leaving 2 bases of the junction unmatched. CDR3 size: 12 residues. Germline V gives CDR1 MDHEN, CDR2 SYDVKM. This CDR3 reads CASRTGNYEQYF. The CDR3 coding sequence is TGTGCCAGCAGGACAGGGAACTACGAGCAGTACTTC.

The CDR3 sequence: CASSLVLGTDTQYF. CDR3 nucleotide sequence: TGTGCCAGCAGCTTAGTCCTAGGCACAGATACGCAGTATTTT. V usage is TRBV7-8 and J usage is TRBJ2-3; D unresolved. From germline, CDR1 is SGHVS and CDR2 FQNEAQ. The CDR3 is made up of 14 amino acids. V was clipped by 1 base and J by 1 base, with 6 bases between them.

The CDR3 here is CSVEDQFGTPVQETQYF. Written as DNA, the CDR3 is TGCAGCGTTGAAGATCAATTCGGGACACCCGTCCAAGAGACCCAGTACTTC. V and J are TRBV29-1 and TRBJ2-5; D perhaps matches TRBD1 (6 bases). CDR3 size: 17 residues. Germline-derived CDR1 and CDR2 are SQVTM and ANQGSEA. Trimming left V 0 bases short and J 1 base short, with 18 bases between.

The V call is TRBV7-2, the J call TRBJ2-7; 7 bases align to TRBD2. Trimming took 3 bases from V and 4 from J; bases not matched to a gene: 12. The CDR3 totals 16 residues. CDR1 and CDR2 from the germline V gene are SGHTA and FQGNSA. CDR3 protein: CASSFYAPAGKYEQYF. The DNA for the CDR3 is TGTGCCAGCAGCTTTTATGCCCCAGCGGGAAAATACGAGCAGTACTTC.

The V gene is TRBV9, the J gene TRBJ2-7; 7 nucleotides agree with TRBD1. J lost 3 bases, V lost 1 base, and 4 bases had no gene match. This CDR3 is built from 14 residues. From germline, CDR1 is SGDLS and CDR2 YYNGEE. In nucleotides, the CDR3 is TGTGCCAGCAGCGTATCGACAGGGATCTACGAGCAGTACTTC. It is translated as CASSVSTGIYEQYF.

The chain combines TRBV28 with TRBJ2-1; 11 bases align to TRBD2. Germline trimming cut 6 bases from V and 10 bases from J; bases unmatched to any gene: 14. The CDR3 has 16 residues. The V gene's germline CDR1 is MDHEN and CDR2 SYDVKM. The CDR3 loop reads CASRLAGGLAGGEQFF. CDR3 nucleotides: TGTGCCAGCAGGTTGGCGGGGGGGCTAGCGGGAGGCGAGCAGTTCTTC.

The chain's CDR3 is CASRPTGGDFQPQHF. DNA of the CDR3: TGCGCCAGCAGACCTACGGGGGGCGATTTTCAGCCCCAGCATTTT. The chain uses TRBV5-1 and TRBJ1-5, with D possibly being TRBD1 (6 bases). V lost 5 bases and J 6 bases, leaving 18 bases between the germline ends. CDR1 and CDR2 from the germline V gene are SGHRS and YFSETQ. The CDR3 runs to 15 residues.

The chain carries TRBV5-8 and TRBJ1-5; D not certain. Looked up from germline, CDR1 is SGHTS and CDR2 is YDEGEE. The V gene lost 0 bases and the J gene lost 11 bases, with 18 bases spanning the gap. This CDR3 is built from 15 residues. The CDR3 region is CASSLGSGVVLSQHF. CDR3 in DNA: TGTGCCAGCAGCTTGGGGTCCGGGGTTGTTCTTTCCCAGCATTTT.